This T cell receptor beta chain was observed in a study of cytomegalovirus exposure and HLA in healthy donors. On this clone: As yet, its antigen is unknown.

Study-wide results and caveats: While the bulk of TCR sequences proved rare, some public TCRs turned up in many donors.

The PCR used 60 Vbeta and 13 Jbeta primers. The data were produced by immunoSEQ multiplex PCR, yet TCRdb's version contains in-frame clones alone and is incomplete. The repertoire holds some 150,000 clones, 70% to 90% seen once, with more than 4% in the top ten. Germline values: CDR1 SGHTA, CDR2 FQGTGA. The CDR3 length is 12 residues. V was clipped by 4 bases and J by 4 bases, with 7 bases between them. The chain couples TRBV7-3 to TRBJ1-1; D is unresolved. The source is a woman aged 40 to 50 in good health and CMV-seropositive. The sequenced material came from PBMCs. The chain's CDR3 is CASSSVGTEAFF. CDR3 coding DNA: TGTGCCAGCAGCTCGGTTGGCACTGAAGCTTTCTTT.